This T cell receptor beta chain is from a study of T cell responses to AZD1222 COVID-19 vaccine (dated by TCRdb to the early 2020s). For context, the study as a whole: AZD1222 recipients with second doses at about 4 weeks or about 12 weeks were pooled, because spike-specific TCR depth and breadth did not differ between schedules. Enrollment into the trials was organized by age into subgroups of 18-55, 56-69 and 70-plus years, and those subgroups contained around 150, 28 and 57 TCR-sequenced participants, respectively. A total of 233 trial participants underwent TCR sequencing, of whom 207 received two doses of AZD1222 and 26 received two doses of the MenACWY control vaccine. Overall results and qualifications from the work: Because no samples from the day 14 peak response were available, repertoires could be characterized only after the peak T cell response. CD4 TCRs associated with the vaccine covered the entire spike protein, and the dominant responses were in regions 160-218 and 743-854. In the small 56-69-year group, the increase in depth fell short of significance, most likely because of low power. After two AZD1222 doses, spike-specific TCR breadth and depth were significantly higher than at day 0 and than in MenACWY recipients. Nearly half of unique spike-specific TCRs reportedly recognized epitopes outside regions mutated in the B.1.351 and B.1.1.7 variants. Participants were mostly white British and included more females than males, and it was suggested by the authors that clonal diversity may have been underestimated. Conclusions about previously exposed vaccinees were limited because only six AZD1222 recipients were SARS-CoV-2 seropositive at baseline.

The germline V gene specifies LGHNA as CDR1 and YNFKEQ as CDR2. Relative to germline, V is 2 bases shorter and J is 4 bases shorter, with 15 bases between their ends. From the cysteine through the phenylalanine, the CDR3 covers 16 amino acids. Only the CDR3 region is kept as DNA, spanning 48 bases read in frame from base 1. The CDR3 regions of human TCRbeta chains were subjected to immunosequencing. In the paper's pipeline: TCRs in the repertoires were compared against a reference library of SARS-CoV-2-specific TCRs that had been generated with the MIRA antigen-specificity platform. Breadth was defined as the fraction of unique TCRs that were SARS-CoV-2-associated, and depth was defined as the fraction of total T cells that were SARS-CoV-2-associated. Each spike-specific TCR was assigned to its reactive spike region and to a CD4 or CD8 class using the MIRA data. Log10-transformed breadth and depth values were compared by one-way ANOVA with Sidak's multiple comparisons tests. TCRdb holds this immuneACCESS table with in-frame rearrangements only. Some clones are missing; in checked studies, unresolved V genes explain under half, and the rest has no known cause. V, J and clone size reflect that table, while D and trimming were determined from the DNA. The sample table lists about 130,000 clones, about 90% of them with a count of one. 1.5% of the sample comes from the top ten.

This sample's time point label indicates: baseline before first vaccination. Vaccinee samples came from UK trials COV001 and COV002, including a single-blind randomized controlled phase 2/3 trial of AZD1222 (ChAdOx1 nCoV-19) in healthy adults. Trial participant PBMC samples were collected at day 0 and day 28 after the second dose for TCRbeta chain sequencing. In regard to this clone: This receptor's antigen is unknown. No quality values exist for individual bases; no much larger clone is one base distant.

Rearrangement joined TRBV4-2 to TRBJ2-1, and the D gene may be TRBD2, 6 bases matching. The sample here was peripheral blood, taken on day 0 of AZD1222 vaccination. The sequence came from an adult in good health. The nucleotide sequence reads as follows: TGTGCCAGCAGCCAATACAGCGGGTTACAATACAATGAGCAGTTCTTC. It encodes CASSQYSGLQYNEQFF.